Listed here are 27 T cell receptor beta chains from one sample, sequenced in a study of blood T cells in healthy people across ages. Using a J-beta primer mix together with a sample-barcoded 5' primer, a second PCR was run for about 7 to 12 cycles. TCRdb recomputed calls from the 5' RACE reads with MiXCR, one row per CDR3 protein. The sample has hundreds of thousands of distinct CDR3 sequences, roughly 41% seen once; the top ten hold about 20%. Sequences were obtained from blood. The receptors derive from a woman between 55 and 75 years old in good health.

The chain combines TRBV5-1 with TRBJ2-3, with TRBD2 identical over 12 bases. There are 17 residues in the CDR3. Germline V CDR1 and CDR2: SGHRS, YFSETQ. J gave up 6 bases and V 2 bases, and 10 bases lay outside the gene matches. The CDR3 region has the DNA TGCGCCAGCAGCTTAGCCGCTAGCGGGGGGGCCTGGGATACGCAGTATTTT. It codes for CASSLAASGGAWDTQYF.

This clonotype showed up just once. The chain has TRBV4-2 and TRBJ1-5, with no clear D. The germline gives CDR1 LGHNA, CDR2 YNFKEQ. The CDR3 sequence is 13 residues long. Trimming removed 3 bases at V and 9 bases at J, with 12 bases between. CDR3 nucleotides: TGTGCCAGCAGCCAGGGTCAAGATCGGCCCCAGCATTTT. Residues: CASSQGQDRPQHF.

The chain is built from TRBV4-2 and TRBJ2-3; D is unresolved. Between the trimmed V and J ends, which lost 2 bases and 3 bases, there was a span of 18 bases. CDR1 and CDR2 (germline): LGHNA, YNFKEQ. There are 17 residues in the CDR3. DNA for the CDR3: TGTGCCAGCAGCCAACCCTGGTGGCAGGAGAAGACAGATACGCAGTATTTT. Its translation: CASSQPWWQEKTDTQYF.

This clonotype has a single count. A read error may be the cause here, since a much bigger clone is one base away. The chain joins TRBV15 to TRBJ2-5; D gene uncertain. The CDR3 covers 14 residues. Germline V lookup: CDR1 LNHNV, CDR2 YYDKDF (reference sequence). CDR3 sequence: CAASRTATQETQYF. CDR3 nucleotides: TGTGCCGCCAGCAGGACCGCAACCCAAGAGACCCAGTACTTC.

Details on this clonotype: This may come from a read error, since a much larger clone is one base off. The chain couples TRBV12-3 or TRBV12-4 to TRBJ2-7; D could derive from TRBD1 or TRBD2 (5 bases each). The V gene lost 2 bases and the J gene lost 6 bases, with 17 bases spanning the gap. The CDR3 has 15 amino acids. CDR3 amino acids: CASSLRNGTLSEQYF. Written as DNA, the CDR3 is TGTGCCAGCAGTTTAAGGAACGGGACCCTTTCCGAGCAGTACTTC.

This rearrangement joins TRBV9 to TRBJ2-4; D perhaps matches TRBD2 (5 bases). V gave up 4 bases and J gave up 0 bases, with 20 bases separating them. CDR1 and CDR2 (germline): SGDLS, YYNGEE. The CDR3 sequence is 18 residues long. The CDR3 nucleotides read TGTGCCAGCAGCCCCAGTTACCCGGGGAGTTTAGCCAAAAACATTCAGTACTTC. Protein: CASSPSYPGSLAKNIQYF.

This clonotype was picked up a small number of times. The V call is TRBV7-2, the J call TRBJ2-5; a weak D match, TRBD2 (5 bases). The V end was cut by 2 bases, the J end by 3 bases, with 16 bases between. The CDR3 sequence is 16 residues long. Germline CDR1 is SGHTA and CDR2 is FQGNSA. CDR3 sequence reads: CASSLRSAHQEETQYF. The CDR3 DNA reads TGTGCCAGCAGCTTACGTAGCGCCCATCAGGAAGAGACCCAGTACTTC.

This clonotype was detected a few times. V gene TRBV6-5 combines with J gene TRBJ1-4; 8 nucleotides match TRBD1. The germline gives CDR1 MNHEY, CDR2 SVGAGI. The ends lost 5 bases at V and 5 bases at J; junction bases unmatched: 4. The CDR3 runs to 14 residues. CDR3 nucleotides: TGTGCCAGCAGTCGACAGGGGCGAAATGAAAAACTGTTTTTT. Translation: CASSRQGRNEKLFF.

V gene TRBV2 combines with J gene TRBJ2-5; D unresolved. Germline V gene sequence: CDR1 SNHLY, CDR2 FYNNEI. The CDR3 is made up of 12 amino acids. The V gene lost 11 bases and the J gene lost 5 bases, with 15 bases spanning the gap. The CDR3 loop is CAVGPWLETQYF. The CDR3 nucleotides read TGTGCCGTTGGCCCCTGGTTGGAGACCCAGTACTTC.

This clonotype showed up just a few times. The chain uses TRBV20-1 and TRBJ2-1; 9 nucleotides align to TRBD1. The CDR3 runs 16 residues. Unmatched junction bases numbered 13, after V lost 3 bases and J lost 7 bases. CDR1 is DFQATT and CDR2 is SNEGSKA in the germline V gene (reference sequence). CDR3 loop: CSARTPGTGGLNEQFF. In DNA, the CDR3 is TGCAGTGCTAGGACGCCCGGTACAGGGGGCTTGAATGAGCAGTTCTTC.

In its sample, this clonotype was seen a few times. The rearrangement joins TRBV11-2 to TRBJ2-4, with TRBD1 as a possible D gene (5 bases). Germline V lookup: CDR1 SGHAT, CDR2 FQNNGV. The CDR3 is 15 residues long. The V gene lost 5 bases and the J gene lost 9 bases, with 20 bases spanning the gap. The CDR3 is CASSPTGRSRSIQYF. As DNA, the CDR3 is TGTGCCAGCAGCCCAACAGGACGGTCAAGGAGCATTCAGTACTTC.

The chain links TRBV20-1 to TRBJ2-3; TRBD2 aligns across 8 bases. Trimming cost V 5 bases and J 4 bases; bases outside gene matches: 5. The germline CDR1 and CDR2 sequences are DFQATT and SNEGSKA (reference sequence). CDR3 length equals 13 residues. In nucleotides, the CDR3 is TGCAGTGCTCCCGGACTAGCAGCAGATACGCAGTATTTT. Protein: CSAPGLAADTQYF.

The chain joins TRBV9 to TRBJ2-4, with 12 nucleotides matching TRBD2. TRBJ2-5 explains the end of the DNA better; the J call may be wrong. CDR1 SGDLS and CDR2 YYNGEE come from the germline V gene. This CDR3 comprises 15 residues. The CDR3 sequence: CASSAGGLAGETQYF. In DNA form, the CDR3 reads TGTGCCAGCAGCGCGGGGGGACTAGCGGGAGAGACCCAGTACTTC.

The chain links TRBV20-1 to TRBJ2-3; TRBD2 is a possible D gene (7 bases). This CDR3 spans 14 amino acids. Trimming left V 0 bases short and J 14 bases short, with 21 bases between. CDR1 and CDR2 from the germline V gene are DFQATT and SNEGSKA (reference sequence). CDR3 DNA sequence: TGCAGTGCTAGAGACAGGCGGGGGCACAGATACGCGTATTTT. Residues: CSARDRRGHRYAYF.

In this sample, this clonotype turned up once. This chain connects TRBV9 to TRBJ2-2, with a weak D call TRBD1 (6 bases). Trimming removed 4 bases from V and 3 bases from J, with 16 bases in between. In germline, CDR1 is SGDLS, CDR2 YYNGEE. The CDR3 has 16 residues. The CDR3 is CASSLTGRRDTGELFF. The CDR3 region has the DNA TGTGCCAGCAGCTTAACAGGGCGCCGCGACACCGGGGAGCTGTTTTTT.

Many counts were recorded for this clonotype. V is TRBV6-6 and J is TRBJ2-3; TRBD2 matches 10 bases. Germline-derived CDR1 and CDR2 are MNHNY and SVGAGI (reference sequence). This CDR3 contains 16 residues. Unmatched junction bases numbered 9, after V lost 4 bases and J lost 5 bases. This chain's CDR3 is CASSSPTSGVKDTQYF. For the CDR3, the DNA is TGTGCCAGCAGTTCTCCCACTAGCGGGGTAAAAGATACGCAGTATTTT.

This clonotype has a single count. The V gene is TRBV12-3 or TRBV12-4, the J gene TRBJ2-2; the D call may be TRBD1 or TRBD2 (5 bases each). CDR3 length: 13 amino acids. The V and J ends lost 6 bases and 7 bases respectively, with 12 bases between them. The CDR3 loop is CASSLGTNGELFF. The CDR3 DNA follows: TGTGCCAGCAGCCTCGGGACGAACGGGGAGCTGTTTTTT.

The CDR3 nucleotides are TGCAGTGCTAGACTACTAGCGGGATCCTACGAGCAGTACTTC. Protein product: CSARLLAGSYEQYF. This sequence joins TRBV20-1 and TRBJ2-7; 10 nucleotides align to TRBD2. Germline CDR1 reads DFQATT; CDR2 reads SNEGSKA (reference sequence). The junction had 2 bases not matched to a gene; V was cut back by 2 bases and J by 1 base. This CDR3 region has 14 residues.

The chain recombines TRBV7-2 with TRBJ2-1, with D unresolved. The germline V gene encodes CDR1 SGHTA and CDR2 FQGNSA. V lost 0 bases and J 7 bases, leaving 19 bases between the germline ends. The CDR3 runs to 17 residues. CDR3 loop: CASSLATGNMRKNEQFF. The CDR3 region has the DNA TGTGCCAGCAGCTTAGCGACCGGAAACATGAGGAAGAATGAGCAGTTCTTC.

This clonotype has more than one count but fewer than ten. The chain employs TRBV7-9 and TRBJ2-1, with D maybe TRBD2 (7 bases). The V end was cut by 0 bases, the J end by 7 bases, with 13 bases between. This CDR3 is built from 15 residues. Germline assignment: CDR1 SEHNR and CDR2 FQNEAQ (reference sequence). The CDR3: CASSLAGGRENEQFF. The CDR3 nucleotides read TGTGCCAGCAGCTTAGCGGGGGGGCGGGAGAATGAGCAGTTCTTC.

Written as DNA, the CDR3 is TGTTCCAGCAGCAAAGATCCGGAGGAAGACTATAGCAATCAGCCCCAGCATTTT. As protein: CSSSKDPEEDYSNQPQHF. The V gene is TRBV21-1, the J gene TRBJ1-5. TRBV21-1 is listed as a pseudogene. The CDR3 sequence is 18 residues long.

This clonotype was detected only a few times. The gene calls are TRBV7-2 and TRBJ2-5, with 7 bases matching TRBD2. CDR1 and CDR2 from the germline V gene are SGHTA and FQGNSA. The length of the CDR3 is 15 residues. V was clipped by 8 bases and J by 6 bases; unmatched bases: 15. Here the CDR3 DNA reads TGTGCCAGCTCCCCGCTGGGAGGGGTCGTAAAGACCCAGTACTTC. It yields the protein CASSPLGGVVKTQYF. Complete variable domain (other parts from reference TRBV7-2 and TRBJ2-5): GAGVSQSPSNKVTEKGKDVELRCDPISGHTALYWYRQSLGQGLEFLIYFQGNSAPDKSGLPSDRFSAERTGGSVSTLTIQRTQQEDSAVYLCASSPLGGVVKTQYFGPGTRLLVL.

The V call is TRBV7-9, the J call TRBJ2-5, with D hard to call. CDR3 length: 15 residues. Trimming removed 6 bases at V and 2 bases at J, with 16 bases between. Germline assignment: CDR1 SEHNR and CDR2 FQNEAQ (reference sequence). CDR3 loop: CASSQNSGQQETQYF. For the CDR3, the DNA is TGTGCCAGCAGTCAAAATAGTGGGCAGCAAGAGACCCAGTACTTC. Together with reference TRBV7-9 and TRBJ2-5, the CDR3 gives the full variable domain: DTGVSQNPRHKITKRGQNVTFRCDPISEHNRLYWYRQTLGQGPEFLTYFQNEAQLEKSRLLSDRFSAERPKGSFSTLEIQRTEQGDSAMYLCASSQNSGQQETQYFGPGTRLLVL.

For this clonotype: Since a much larger clone is just one base distant, this may be a read error. J is TRBJ1-2 and V is TRBV6-1; D remains ambiguous. The CDR3 covers 13 residues. Germline CDR1 MNHNS, CDR2 SASEGT. CDR3 region: CANSDRAGYGYTF. CDR3 coding DNA: TGTGCCAACAGTGATAGGGCAGGCTATGGCTACACCTTC.

In its sample, this clonotype is medium-sized (0.01 to 0.1%). The chain recombines TRBV29-1 with TRBJ2-5; D ambiguous. The ends were cut back, 3 bases at V and 0 bases at J, with 5 bases in the middle. Germline V gene sequence: CDR1 SQVTM, CDR2 ANQGSEA. The CDR3 extends over 12 amino acids. The CDR3: CSVDGYQETQYF. The CDR3 nucleotides read TGCAGCGTTGACGGCTACCAAGAGACCCAGTACTTC.

This clonotype has a handful of counts. The V gene is TRBV4-3, the J gene TRBJ2-7; 7 bases match TRBD1. Trimming at V came to 2 bases and at J to 2 bases, leaving 9 bases not matched to a gene. Germline CDR1 and CDR2: LGHNA and YSLEER. The CDR3 spans 16 residues. The DNA of the CDR3 is TGCGCCAGCAGCCAACCCTCGGGACAGAGTACCTACGAGCAGTACTTC. This encodes CASSQPSGQSTYEQYF.

This chain links TRBV7-2 with TRBJ2-7; D is tentatively TRBD1 or TRBD2 (5 bases each). Trimming left V 0 bases short and J 0 bases short, with 15 bases between. Germline V gene lookup returns CDR1 SGHTA and CDR2 FQGNSA. This CDR3 has 17 residues. The CDR3 reads CASSLARTGGSSYEQYF. CDR3 sequence (DNA): TGTGCCAGCAGCTTAGCCAGAACAGGTGGGAGCTCCTACGAGCAGTACTTC.